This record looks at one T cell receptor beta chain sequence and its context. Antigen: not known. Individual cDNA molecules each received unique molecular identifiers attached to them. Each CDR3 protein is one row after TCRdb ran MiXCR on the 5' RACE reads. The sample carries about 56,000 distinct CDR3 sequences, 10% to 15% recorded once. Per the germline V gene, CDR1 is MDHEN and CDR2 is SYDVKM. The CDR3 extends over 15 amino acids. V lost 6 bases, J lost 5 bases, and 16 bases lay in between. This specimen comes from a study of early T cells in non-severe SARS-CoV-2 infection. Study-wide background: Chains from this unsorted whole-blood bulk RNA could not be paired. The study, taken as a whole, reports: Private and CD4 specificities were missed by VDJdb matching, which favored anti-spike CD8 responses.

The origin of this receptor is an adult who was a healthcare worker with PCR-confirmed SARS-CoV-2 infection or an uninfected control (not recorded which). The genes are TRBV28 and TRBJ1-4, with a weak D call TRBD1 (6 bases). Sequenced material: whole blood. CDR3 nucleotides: TGTGCCAGCAGCTCCCCTGGGGGCGGGAATGAAAAACTGTTTTTT. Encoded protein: CASSSPGGGNEKLFF.